This TCR beta chain derives from a study of molecular identifiers for immune sequencing clone quantification. Study summary: Replicate experiments divided RNA from roughly 20,000 or 100,000 naive CD8 cells into five parts and sequenced four.

On this clonotype: Since the CDR3 does not end with the conserved phenylalanine or tryptophan, this likely comes from a read error.

TCRdb analysed the PCR reads with MiXCR anew, one entry per CDR3 protein. The data show around 460,000 distinct CDR3 sequences, with roughly 24% seen just once and under 0.8% held by the top ten. A CD8+CD4-CCR7+CD45RA+ gate was used to sort naive CD8 T cells. V lost 7 bases and J lost 1, with 8 bases in between. CDR3 length: 14 amino acids. Germline CDR1 is MNHEY and CDR2 is SVGAGI. The source material was naive CD8+ T cells from blood, with Jurkat cell RNA spiked in. Subset of the sample: FACS-sorted CD8+CD4-CCR7+CD45RA+ naive T cells. V is TRBV6-5 and J is TRBJ2-6, with unresolved D. The sequence was obtained from a human donor in good health. Some libraries in this study had Jurkat cell RNA spiked in. CDR3 protein: CASTPVSGANVLTS. The CDR3 bases are TGTGCCAGCACCCCGGTGTCTGGGGCCAACGTCCTGACTTCC.